Following are 23 T cell receptor beta chains from one sample sequenced in a study of T cell repertoires in cytomegalovirus infection. TCRdb called the reads again in MiXCR, with one record for every CDR3 protein. Here the sample spans a few hundred thousand distinct CDR3 sequences, over 7.5% being singletons. The sequenced sample consisted of PBMCs. The source is a human donor in good health (CMV status not recorded). Some clones in this sample may be carry-over from other donors' samples.

This clonotype was seen more than once but under ten times. The rearrangement uses TRBV12-3 or TRBV12-4 and TRBJ2-2; TRBD1 matches at 11 bases. This CDR3 is 15 amino acids long. Trimming cost V 8 bases and J 8 bases; bases outside gene matches: 10. The CDR3: CASSPGQGVYGELFF. As DNA, the CDR3 is TGTGCCAGCTCCCCGGGACAGGGGGTTTATGGGGAGCTGTTTTTT.

This clonotype has more than one count but fewer than ten. This rearrangement joins TRBV7-2 to TRBJ2-5; TRBD2 agrees at 15 bases. This CDR3 contains 17 residues. The J segment lost 5 bases and the V segment lost 5 bases, leaving 9 bases of the junction unmatched. Germline V gene data show CDR1 as SGHTA and CDR2 as FQGNSA. The CDR3 DNA follows: TGTGCCAGCAGCCCACCGGGACTAGCGGGGGGCGCGGAGACCCAGTACTTC. This translates into CASSPPGLAGGAETQYF.

Comment on this clonotype: This may stem from a read error, because a much larger clone lies one nucleotide away. The genes are TRBV3-1 and TRBJ2-6, with a weak D call TRBD2 (5 bases). The CDR3 is made up of 19 amino acids. Trimming took off 8 bases at V and 0 bases at J, with 23 bases between the two ends. Germline V CDR1 and CDR2: LGHDT, YNNKEL (reference sequence). The CDR3 is CASGLTRERPTSGANVLTF. Here the CDR3 DNA reads TGTGCCAGCGGCCTCACAAGGGAGCGCCCTACCTCTGGGGCCAACGTCCTGACTTTC. Supplemented by reference TRBV3-1 and TRBJ2-6, the full variable domain reads DTAVSQTPKYLVTQMGNDKSIKCEQNLGHDTMYWYKQDSKKFLKIMFSYNNKELIINETVPNRFSPKSPDKAHLNLHINSLELGDSAVYFCASGLTRERPTSGANVLTFGAGSRLTVL.

This clonotype was seen many times. The V gene is TRBV7-3, the J gene TRBJ2-6, with TRBD1 as a possible D gene (7 bases). The CDR3 sequence is 15 residues long. The germline V and J ends were trimmed by 8 bases and 0 bases, with 11 bases remaining between them. Germline V lookup: CDR1 SGHTA, CDR2 FQGTGA. The CDR3 DNA reads TGTGCCAGCGGGGGGACAGACTCTGGGGCCAACGTCCTGACTTTC. Translating it yields CASGGTDSGANVLTF.

This clonotype came up a few times. The rearrangement joins TRBV11-3 to TRBJ2-2, with D unclear. Germline-derived CDR1 and CDR2 are SGHNT and YENEEA. CDR3 length equals 14 residues. The germline V and J ends were trimmed by 7 bases and 4 bases, with 13 bases remaining between them. CDR3 loop: CASTSSRVTGELFF. The CDR3 DNA is TGTGCCAGCACGTCGAGTCGGGTCACCGGGGAGCTGTTTTTT.

This clonotype was recorded at least ten times. V and J are TRBV7-2 and TRBJ2-3; D is ambiguous. Germline V lookup: CDR1 SGHTA, CDR2 FQGNSA. V lost 3 bases and J lost 5, with 12 bases in between. This CDR3 is 14 amino acids long. The CDR3 DNA sequence: TGTGCCAGCAGCTTTTCCTCTTCTCGAGATACGCAGTATTTT. This gives the protein CASSFSSSRDTQYF. Variable domain in full (rest from reference TRBV7-2 and TRBJ2-3): GAGVSQSPSNKVTEKGKDVELRCDPISGHTALYWYRQSLGQGLEFLIYFQGNSAPDKSGLPSDRFSAERTGGSVSTLTIQRTQQEDSAVYLCASSFSSSRDTQYFGPGTRLTVL.

V gene TRBV19 combines with J gene TRBJ1-6, with TRBD1 matching 8 bases. Germline values: CDR1 LNHDA, CDR2 SQIVND (reference sequence). The junction had 4 bases not matched to a gene; V was cut back by 8 bases and J by 10 bases. The CDR3 covers 12 residues. CDR3 bases: TGTGCCAGTGGACAGGGACGATCACCCCTCCACTTT. It translates to CASGQGRSPLHF.

The V call is TRBV7-4, the J call TRBJ2-1, with 7 bases that match TRBD1. The germline V gene encodes CDR1 SGHVT and CDR2 SQSDAQ. The CDR3 is 15 residues long. The J segment lost 7 bases and the V segment lost 5 bases, leaving 11 bases of the junction unmatched. CDR3 amino acids: CASSLPRDRANEQFF. The CDR3 DNA sequence: TGTGCCAGCAGCCTACCTCGAGACAGGGCAAATGAGCAGTTCTTC.

This clonotype was counted at least ten times. This chain connects TRBV11-2 to TRBJ2-1; 8 positions agree with TRBD2. Germline trimming cut 7 bases from V and 5 bases from J; bases unmatched to any gene: 16. The CDR3 contains 17 residues. Germline CDR1 SGHAT, CDR2 FQNNGV. The chain's CDR3 is CASTKPFMGTRNNEQFF. Written as DNA, the CDR3 is TGTGCCAGCACCAAACCTTTTATGGGGACTAGAAACAATGAGCAGTTCTTC.

This clonotype turned up a few times. Written as DNA, the CDR3 is TGTGCCAGCAGTGTTACAGCCTATGGCTACACCTTC. Translated: CASSVTAYGYTF. J is TRBJ1-2 and V is TRBV28, with D unclear. Trimming stripped 5 bases from V and 4 bases from J, with 8 bases between. The CDR3 is made up of 12 amino acids. Germline CDR1 and CDR2: MDHEN and SYDVKM.

This clonotype was seen a few times. In DNA form, the CDR3 reads TGTGCCAGCAGCCCTGTGGGGGACCAGAACACTGAAGCTTTCTTT. It is translated as CASSPVGDQNTEAFF. This chain joins TRBV11-2 and TRBJ1-1; D might be TRBD1 (5 bases). V lost 5 bases and J 1 base, leaving 14 bases between the germline ends. Germline V lookup: CDR1 SGHAT, CDR2 FQNNGV. The length of the CDR3 is 15 residues. Full variable domain (missing parts from reference TRBV11-2 and TRBJ1-1): EAGVAQSPRYKIIEKRQSVAFWCNPISGHATLYWYQQILGQGPKLLIQFQNNGVVDDSQLPKDRFSAERLKGVDSTLKIQPAKLEDSAVYLCASSPVGDQNTEAFFGQGTRLTVV.

This clonotype was detected many times. The chain links TRBV28 to TRBJ2-7; D is perhaps TRBD2 (6 bases). V shed 1 base and J shed 2 bases, with 12 bases lying between them. Germline loops: CDR1 MDHEN, CDR2 SYDVKM. The CDR3 consists of 15 residues. CDR3 residues: CASSLSGTSAYEQYF. The DNA of the CDR3 is TGTGCCAGCAGTTTATCCGGGACTTCAGCCTACGAGCAGTACTTC.

The sample holds many counts of this clonotype. V usage is TRBV19 and J usage is TRBJ2-4; D is possibly TRBD1 (7 bases). In germline, CDR1 is LNHDA, CDR2 SQIVND (reference sequence). CDR3 length: 17 residues. V shed 7 bases and J shed 0 bases, with 19 bases lying between them. The CDR3 spells CASIPDREVSAKNIQYF. CDR3 sequence (DNA): TGTGCCAGTATTCCCGACAGGGAGGTATCAGCCAAAAACATTCAGTACTTC.

This clonotype was seen at least ten times. The chain employs TRBV6-1 and TRBJ1-1; unclear D gene. Germline CDR1 MNHNS, CDR2 SASEGT. V shed 9 bases and J shed 3 bases, with 11 bases lying between them. The CDR3 extends over 12 amino acids. CDR3 sequence: CASQVVYTEAFF. In nucleotides, the CDR3 is TGTGCCAGTCAGGTTGTATACACTGAAGCTTTCTTT.

The chain couples TRBV27 to TRBJ2-1; D gene uncertain. The germline V gene has CDR1 MNHEY and CDR2 SMNVEV (reference sequence). Trimming pared 2 bases from V and 0 bases from J, leaving 11 bases between. The CDR3 has 16 amino acids. CDR3 protein: CASSLRTLSSYNEQFF. As DNA, the CDR3 is TGTGCCAGCAGTTTAAGAACATTGAGCTCCTACAATGAGCAGTTCTTC.

This clonotype was detected only a few times. The chain carries TRBV19 and TRBJ1-6; a weak D match, TRBD1 (5 bases). Deletions cut 7 bases from V and 9 bases from J, with 13 bases between. Germline CDR1 LNHDA, CDR2 SQIVND (reference sequence). The CDR3 contains 13 residues. The CDR3 DNA reads as TGTGCCAGTACCTATGGGGGACTTTCACCCCTCCACTTT. It specifies CASTYGGLSPLHF.

This clonotype was observed at least ten times. This chain uses TRBV10-3 with TRBJ2-3; D not certain. From germline, CDR1 is ENHRY and CDR2 SYGVKD. This CDR3 is built from 14 residues. Trimming removed 3 bases from V and 2 bases from J, with 9 bases in between. CDR3 region: CAISDQVSTDTQYF. In DNA, the CDR3 is TGTGCCATCAGTGACCAAGTATCCACAGATACGCAGTATTTT.

This clonotype was found many times. The chain recombines TRBV5-4 with TRBJ2-7; D not resolved. There are 16 residues in the CDR3. Per the germline V gene, CDR1 is SGHNT and CDR2 is YYREEE (reference sequence). Trimming removed 0 bases at V and 0 bases at J, with 13 bases between. In DNA form, the CDR3 reads TGTGCCAGCAGCTTGGAGAGGACGACATCCTCCTACGAGCAGTACTTC. It translates to CASSLERTTSSYEQYF.

The table lists this clonotype with many counts. The chain carries TRBV5-6 and TRBJ1-1, with 11 bases matching TRBD1. J was trimmed by 7 bases and V by 7 bases; bases with no gene match: 18. Looked up from germline, CDR1 is SGHDT and CDR2 is YYEEEE. This CDR3 spans 17 amino acids. As DNA, the CDR3 is TGTGCCAGCTCAAAAGCTGGGACAGGGGGAGACAGGGGTGAAGCTTTCTTT. Encoded protein: CASSKAGTGGDRGEAFF.

This rearrangement joins TRBV7-6 to TRBJ1-5; no clear D. The germline V gene encodes CDR1 SGHVS and CDR2 FNYEAQ. V lost 5 bases, J lost 1 base, and 18 bases lay in between. The CDR3 runs to 17 residues. The CDR3 loop is CASSPGVGGESNQPQHF. CDR3 nucleotide sequence: TGTGCCAGCAGCCCTGGGGTGGGAGGAGAGAGCAATCAGCCCCAGCATTTT.

This clonotype has a handful of counts. This chain uses TRBV7-9 with TRBJ2-7; maybe TRBD2 (7 bases). The germline V gene encodes CDR1 SEHNR and CDR2 FQNEAQ (reference sequence). This CDR3 has 17 residues. V dropped 7 bases and J dropped 1 base, with 23 bases sitting between them. CDR3 protein: CASKQWGGATSSYEQYF. The CDR3 DNA reads TGTGCCAGCAAACAATGGGGGGGGGCTACTTCTTCCTACGAGCAGTACTTC.

This clonotype was detected a few times. The rearrangement joins TRBV5-4 to TRBJ2-7; D remains unclear. V was shortened by 3 bases and J by 5 bases, with 12 bases between the two germline ends. This CDR3 comprises 13 residues. Germline loops: CDR1 SGHNT, CDR2 YYREEE (reference sequence). CDR3 DNA sequence: TGTGCCAGCAGCTCGATCTCGGTCCACGAGCAGTACTTC. It specifies CASSSISVHEQYF. The whole variable domain, filled in from reference TRBV5-4 and TRBJ2-7, reads ETGVTQSPTHLIKTRGQQVTLRCSSQSGHNTVSWYQQALGQGPQFIFQYYREEENGRGNFPPRFSGLQFPNYSSELNVNALELDDSALYLCASSSISVHEQYFGPGTRLTVT.

This chain uses TRBV25-1 with TRBJ2-5, with D possibly matching TRBD2 (8 bases). The V and J ends lost 5 bases and 6 bases respectively, with 25 bases between them. The CDR3 spans 17 residues. CDR1 MGHDK and CDR2 SYGVNS come from the germline V gene. DNA for the CDR3: TGTGCCAGCAGTCGTAGACAGGGACTAGTTGAAGGAAAGACCCAGTACTTC. Translation gives CASSRRQGLVEGKTQYF.